The 7 T cell receptor beta chains listed next were all sequenced from one sample in a study of patients with pleural tuberculosis. TCRdb processed the reads anew with MiXCR; each CDR3 protein has one entry. The sample consists of 25,000 to 35,000 distinct CDR3 sequences, 18% of them appearing once. The sequenced sample was peripheral blood. These receptors came from a human donor with pleural tuberculosis.

As concerns this clonotype: No conserved phenylalanine or tryptophan ends this CDR3, so it is likely a read error. J is TRBJ1-6 and V is TRBV12-3 or TRBV12-4; D is uncertain. The V and J ends lost 7 bases and 8 bases respectively, with 15 bases between them. The CDR3 has 14 residues. The CDR3 DNA is TGTGCCAGCAACTTTACCGGGCCGCATTCACCCCTCCACTCT. It specifies CASNFTGPHSPLHS.

A few counts support this clonotype. This chain joins TRBV29-1 and TRBJ2-7; 9 nucleotides align to TRBD1. The germline V gene encodes CDR1 SQVTM and CDR2 ANQGSEA. This CDR3 is 12 amino acids long. V trimming: 7 bases; J trimming: 2 bases; junction bases outside the gene matches: 3. In DNA form, the CDR3 reads TGCAGCGCAAGGACAGGGGCCTACGAGCAGTACTTC. Encoded protein: CSARTGAYEQYF.

In regard to this clonotype: The junction shows a germline mismatch at one end, possibly a read error. This chain uses TRBV10-3 with TRBJ2-1; no clear D gene. The CDR3 runs to 14 residues. Germline loops: CDR1 ENHRY, CDR2 SYGVKD. The CDR3 DNA reads as TGTGTCATCAGTGAGACCCCTCAGCTCAATGAGCAGTTCTTC. It encodes CVISETPQLNEQFF.

Turning to this clonotype: Given a much more abundant clone one base away, this may be a read error. Since the CDR3 does not end with the conserved phenylalanine or tryptophan, this likely comes from a read error. The rearrangement uses TRBV12-3 or TRBV12-4 and TRBJ1-1; D not certain. The CDR3 has 15 amino acids. V dropped 1 base and J dropped 1 base, with 10 bases sitting between them. CDR3 sequence reads: CASSLGWQANTEAFL. CDR3 nucleotide sequence: TGTGCCAGCAGTTTAGGTTGGCAGGCGAACACTGAAGCTTTCCTT.

This clonotype was observed many times. The chain carries TRBV6-1 and TRBJ2-7, with 10 bases fitting TRBD2. This CDR3 has 15 residues. Per germline, CDR1 MNHNS and CDR2 SASEGT. V was pared by 5 bases and J by 5 bases, with 9 bases of the junction left unmatched. CDR3: CASSSERGGLDEQYF. CDR3 coding DNA: TGTGCCAGCAGTTCCGAGCGGGGGGGCCTGGACGAGCAGTACTTC.

The V call is TRBV30, the J call TRBJ2-1; 7 bases line up with TRBD2. Trimming removed 1 base from V and 8 bases from J; junction bases left unmatched: 8. The V gene's germline CDR1 is GTSNPN and CDR2 SVGIG (reference sequence). The CDR3 has 14 residues. The CDR3 region is CAWSGILAGDEQFF. The CDR3 region has the DNA TGTGCCTGGAGTGGTATCCTGGCGGGGGATGAGCAGTTCTTC.

This clonotype was detected many times. The V gene is TRBV7-9, the J gene TRBJ1-3; TRBD1 is a possible D gene (5 bases). V lost 3 bases, J lost 2 bases, and 8 bases lay in between. From germline, CDR1 is SEHNR and CDR2 FQNEAQ (reference sequence). The CDR3 is 14 residues long. CDR3 loop: CASSLKGAGNTIYF. The DNA of the CDR3 is TGTGCCAGCAGCTTGAAAGGGGCTGGAAACACCATATATTTT.